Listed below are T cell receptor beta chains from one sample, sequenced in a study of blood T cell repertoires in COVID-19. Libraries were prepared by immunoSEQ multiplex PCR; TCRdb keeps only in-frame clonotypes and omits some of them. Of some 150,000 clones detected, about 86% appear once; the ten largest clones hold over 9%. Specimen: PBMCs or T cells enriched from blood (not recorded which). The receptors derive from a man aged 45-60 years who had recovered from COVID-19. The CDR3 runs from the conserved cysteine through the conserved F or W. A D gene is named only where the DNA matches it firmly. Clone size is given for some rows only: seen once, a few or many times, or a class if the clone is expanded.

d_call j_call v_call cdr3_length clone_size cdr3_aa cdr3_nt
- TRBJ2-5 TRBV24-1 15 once CATSDVSPLEETQYF TGTGCCACCAGTGATGTTAGTCCACTGGAAGAGACCCAGTACTTC
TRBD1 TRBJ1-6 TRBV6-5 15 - CASTRLGQLNSPLHF TGTGCCAGCACCCGTTTGGGACAGCTAAATTCACCCCTCCACTTT
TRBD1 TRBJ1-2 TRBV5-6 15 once CASSTQWTGWNGYTF TGTGCCAGCAGTACCCAATGGACAGGGTGGAATGGCTACACCTTC
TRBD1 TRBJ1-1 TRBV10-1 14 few CASSAGQGYTEAFF TGCGCCAGCAGTGCGGGACAGGGCTATACTGAAGCTTTCTTT
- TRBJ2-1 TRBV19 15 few CASSREDRVGYEQFF TGTGCCAGTAGTCGGGAGGACAGGGTCGGGTATGAGCAGTTCTTC
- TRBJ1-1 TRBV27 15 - CASRALRSFLTEAFF TGTGCCAGCAGAGCTCTTCGGAGTTTCCTCACTGAAGCTTTCTTT
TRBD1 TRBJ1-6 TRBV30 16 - CAWRWGQGLYNSPLHF TGTGCCTGGAGGTGGGGACAGGGACTCTATAATTCACCCCTCCACTTT
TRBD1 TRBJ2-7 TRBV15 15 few CATSREGQATYEQYF TGTGCCACCAGCAGAGAGGGACAGGCAACCTACGAGCAGTACTTC
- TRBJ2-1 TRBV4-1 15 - CASSVSGPTYNEQFF TGCGCCAGCAGCGTCAGCGGGCCGACCTACAATGAGCAGTTCTTC
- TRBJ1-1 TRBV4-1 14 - CASSQPGVSTEAFF TGCGCCAGCAGCCAACCAGGGGTTAGCACTGAAGCTTTCTTT
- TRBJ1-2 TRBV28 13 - CASRVGLSYGYTF TGTGCCAGCAGGGTCGGACTGAGCTATGGCTACACCTTC
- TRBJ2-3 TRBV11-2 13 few CASSLAVADTQYF TGTGCCAGCAGCTTAGCAGTCGCAGATACGCAGTATTTT
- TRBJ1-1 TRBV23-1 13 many CASEETGNTEAFF TGCGCCAGCGAGGAAACAGGAAACACTGAAGCTTTCTTT
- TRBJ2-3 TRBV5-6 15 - CASSRQGFAGESQYF TGTGCCAGCAGCCGCCAGGGATTTGCAGGGGAATCGCAGTATTTT
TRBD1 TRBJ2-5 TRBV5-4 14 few CASSFQGALETQYF TGTGCCAGCAGCTTTCAGGGGGCCCTAGAGACCCAGTACTTC
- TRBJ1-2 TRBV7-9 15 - CASSPLGGADYGYTF TGTGCCAGCAGCCCCCTAGGCGGGGCTGACTATGGCTACACCTTC
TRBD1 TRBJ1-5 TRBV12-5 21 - CASGLVSVLNRGRASNQPQHF TGTGCTAGTGGTTTGGTTAGTGTCCTAAACAGGGGGCGGGCGAGCAATCAGCCCCAGCATTTT
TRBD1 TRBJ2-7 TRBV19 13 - CASSDRGRDEQYF TGTGCCAGTTCAGACAGGGGGCGGGACGAGCAGTACTTC
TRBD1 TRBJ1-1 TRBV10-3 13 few CATMDRGGTEAFF TGTGCCACTATGGACAGGGGAGGGACTGAAGCTTTCTTT
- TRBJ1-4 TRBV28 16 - CASSPTGWETNEKLFF TGTGCCAGCTCTCCTACAGGGTGGGAAACTAATGAAAAACTGTTTTTT
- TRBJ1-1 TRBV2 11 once CASLQGTEAFF TGTGCCAGTCTTCAGGGGACTGAAGCTTTCTTT
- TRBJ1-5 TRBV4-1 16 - CASSQAPQDSNQPQHF TGCGCCAGCAGCCAAGCACCCCAGGATAGCAATCAGCCCCAGCATTTT
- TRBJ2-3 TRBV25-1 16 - CASSPGQGPTGDTQYF TGTGCCAGCAGTCCCGGTCAGGGGCCTACAGGAGATACGCAGTATTTT
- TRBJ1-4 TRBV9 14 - CASSGGRGSEKLFF TGTGCCAGCAGCGGAGGCAGGGGAAGTGAAAAACTGTTTTTT
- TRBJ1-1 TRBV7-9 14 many CASSFIEANTEAFF TGTGCCAGCAGCTTTATTGAGGCGAACACTGAAGCTTTCTTT
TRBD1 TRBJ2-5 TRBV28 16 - CASSEPRQGRLGTQYF TGTGCCAGCAGTGAACCCAGACAGGGTCGATTGGGGACCCAGTACTTC
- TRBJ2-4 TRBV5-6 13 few CASSLAQGHIQYF TGTGCCAGCAGCTTGGCACAGGGACACATTCAGTACTTC
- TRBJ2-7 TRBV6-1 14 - CASSETGSLLEQYF TGTGCCAGCAGTGAGACCGGGAGCCTTTTGGAGCAGTACTTC
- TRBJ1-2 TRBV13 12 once CASSLGAEGYTF TGTGCCAGCAGCTTAGGGGCGGAGGGCTACACCTTC
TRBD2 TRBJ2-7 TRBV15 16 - CATSRDRGVDSYEQYF TGTGCCACCAGCAGAGATCGGGGGGTGGATTCCTACGAGCAGTACTTC
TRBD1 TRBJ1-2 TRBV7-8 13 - CASSFSGTDGYTF TGTGCCAGCAGCTTCTCCGGGACAGATGGCTACACCTTC
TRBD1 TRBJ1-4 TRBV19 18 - CASSIRGTGLSANEKLFF TGTGCCAGTAGTATCAGGGGGACGGGCTTATCGGCTAATGAAAAACTGTTTTTT
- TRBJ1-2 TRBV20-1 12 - CSASSWAGGYTF TGCAGTGCTAGTTCGTGGGCGGGTGGCTACACCTTC
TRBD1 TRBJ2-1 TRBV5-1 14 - CASSLQGPLNEQFF TGCGCCAGCAGCTTACAGGGGCCGCTCAATGAGCAGTTCTTC
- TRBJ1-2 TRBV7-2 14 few CASSSRRGPYGYTF TGTGCCAGCAGCTCCCGAAGGGGCCCCTATGGCTACACCTTC
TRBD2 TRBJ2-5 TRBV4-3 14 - CASSAAGGGETQYF TGCGCCAGCAGCGCGGCGGGGGGCGGGGAGACCCAGTACTTC
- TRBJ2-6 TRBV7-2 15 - CASSSRDSGANVLTF TGTGCCAGCAGCTCCCGGGACTCTGGGGCCAACGTCCTGACTTTC